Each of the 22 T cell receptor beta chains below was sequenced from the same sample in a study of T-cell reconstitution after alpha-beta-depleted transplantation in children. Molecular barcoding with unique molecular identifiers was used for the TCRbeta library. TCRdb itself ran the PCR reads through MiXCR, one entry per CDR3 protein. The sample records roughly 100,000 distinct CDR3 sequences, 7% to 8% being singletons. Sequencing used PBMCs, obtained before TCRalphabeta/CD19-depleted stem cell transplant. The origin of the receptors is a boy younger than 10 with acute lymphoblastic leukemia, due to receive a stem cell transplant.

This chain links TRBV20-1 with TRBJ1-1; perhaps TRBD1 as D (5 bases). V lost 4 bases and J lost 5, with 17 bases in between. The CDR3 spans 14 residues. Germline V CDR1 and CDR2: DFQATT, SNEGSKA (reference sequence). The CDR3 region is CSANPGGGMTEAFF. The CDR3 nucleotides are TGCAGTGCTAACCCTGGGGGGGGAATGACTGAAGCTTTCTTT.

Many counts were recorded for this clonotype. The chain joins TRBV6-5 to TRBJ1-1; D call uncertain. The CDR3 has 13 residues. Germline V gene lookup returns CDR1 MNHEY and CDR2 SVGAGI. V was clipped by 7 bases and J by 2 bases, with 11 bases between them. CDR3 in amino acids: CASTRTPNTEAFF. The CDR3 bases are TGTGCCAGCACTAGGACGCCTAACACTGAAGCTTTCTTT.

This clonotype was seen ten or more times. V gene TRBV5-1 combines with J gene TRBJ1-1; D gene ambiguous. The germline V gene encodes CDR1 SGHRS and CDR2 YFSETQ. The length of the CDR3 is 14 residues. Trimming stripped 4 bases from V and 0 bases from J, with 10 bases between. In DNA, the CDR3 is TGCGCCAGCAGCCTTGGGAGGGTGAACACTGAAGCTTTCTTT. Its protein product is CASSLGRVNTEAFF.

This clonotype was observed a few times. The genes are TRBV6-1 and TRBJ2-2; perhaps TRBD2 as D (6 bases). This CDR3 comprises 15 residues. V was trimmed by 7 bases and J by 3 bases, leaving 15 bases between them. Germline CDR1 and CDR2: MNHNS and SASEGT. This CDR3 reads CASKRGREDTGELFF. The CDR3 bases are TGTGCCAGCAAGAGGGGCAGGGAGGACACCGGGGAGCTGTTTTTT.

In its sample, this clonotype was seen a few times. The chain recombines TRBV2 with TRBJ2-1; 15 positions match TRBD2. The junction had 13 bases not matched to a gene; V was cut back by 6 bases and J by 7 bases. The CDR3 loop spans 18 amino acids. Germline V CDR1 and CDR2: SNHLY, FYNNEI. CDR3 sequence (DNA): TGTGCCAGCAGAAGGACTAGCGGGGGGGTCGCTCTGGGGAATGAGCAGTTCTTC. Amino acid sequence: CASRRTSGGVALGNEQFF. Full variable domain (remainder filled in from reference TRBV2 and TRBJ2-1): EPEVTQTPSHQVTQMGQEVILRCVPISNHLYFYWYRQILGQKVEFLVSFYNNEISEKSEIFDDQFSVERPDGSNFTLKIRSTKLEDSAMYFCASRRTSGGVALGNEQFFGPGTRLTVL.

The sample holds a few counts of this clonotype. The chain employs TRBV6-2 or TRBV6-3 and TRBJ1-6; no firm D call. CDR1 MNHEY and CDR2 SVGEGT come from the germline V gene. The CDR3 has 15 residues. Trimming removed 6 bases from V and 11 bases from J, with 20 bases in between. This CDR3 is CASSLLDSPGAPLHF. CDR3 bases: TGTGCCAGCAGCCTCCTCGACTCGCCAGGAGCACCCCTCCACTTT.

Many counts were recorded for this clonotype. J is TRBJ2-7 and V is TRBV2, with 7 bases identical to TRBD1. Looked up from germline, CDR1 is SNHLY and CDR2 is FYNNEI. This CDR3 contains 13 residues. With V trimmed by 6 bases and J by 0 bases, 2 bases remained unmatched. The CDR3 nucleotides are TGTGCCAGCAGCGGGACAGTCTCCTACGAGCAGTACTTC. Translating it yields CASSGTVSYEQYF.

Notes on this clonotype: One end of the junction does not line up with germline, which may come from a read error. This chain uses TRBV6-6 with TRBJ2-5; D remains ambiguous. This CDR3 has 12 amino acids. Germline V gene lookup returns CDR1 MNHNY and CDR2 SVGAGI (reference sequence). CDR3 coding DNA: TGTGTCAGCAGTTACACTCAAGAGACCCAGTACTTC. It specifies CVSSYTQETQYF.

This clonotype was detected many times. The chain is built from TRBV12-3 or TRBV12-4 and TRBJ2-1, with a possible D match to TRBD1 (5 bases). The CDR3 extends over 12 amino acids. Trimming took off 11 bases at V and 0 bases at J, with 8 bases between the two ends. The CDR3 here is CAQGTSYNEQFF. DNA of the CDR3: TGTGCCCAGGGAACCTCCTACAATGAGCAGTTCTTC.

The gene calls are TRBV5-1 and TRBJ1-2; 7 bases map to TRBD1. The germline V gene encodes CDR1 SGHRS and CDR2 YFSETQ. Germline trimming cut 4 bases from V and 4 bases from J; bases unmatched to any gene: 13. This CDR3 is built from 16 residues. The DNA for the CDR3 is TGCGCCAGCAGCGTGGACTCGGGACAGCTTTTCTATGGCTACACCTTC. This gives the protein CASSVDSGQLFYGYTF.

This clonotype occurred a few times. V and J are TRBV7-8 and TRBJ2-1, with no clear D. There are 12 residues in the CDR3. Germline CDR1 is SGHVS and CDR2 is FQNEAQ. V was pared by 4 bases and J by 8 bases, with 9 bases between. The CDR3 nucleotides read TGTGCCAGCAGCTCCTGGTTCGATGAGCAGTTCTTC. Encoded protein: CASSSWFDEQFF.

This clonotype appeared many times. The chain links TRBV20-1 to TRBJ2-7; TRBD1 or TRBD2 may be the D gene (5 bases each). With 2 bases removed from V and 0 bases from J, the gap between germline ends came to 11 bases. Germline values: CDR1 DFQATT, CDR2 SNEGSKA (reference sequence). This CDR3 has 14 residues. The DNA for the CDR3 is TGCAGTGCTAGAAGGGGAGCCTTCTCCTACGAGCAGTACTTC. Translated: CSARRGAFSYEQYF.

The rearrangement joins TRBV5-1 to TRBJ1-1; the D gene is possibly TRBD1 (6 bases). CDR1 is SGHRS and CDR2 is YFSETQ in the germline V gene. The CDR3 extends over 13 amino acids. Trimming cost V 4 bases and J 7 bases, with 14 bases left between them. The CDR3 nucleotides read TGCGCCAGCAGCAGGGGGGGAGGGGTTGAAGCTTTCTTT. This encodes CASSRGGGVEAFF.

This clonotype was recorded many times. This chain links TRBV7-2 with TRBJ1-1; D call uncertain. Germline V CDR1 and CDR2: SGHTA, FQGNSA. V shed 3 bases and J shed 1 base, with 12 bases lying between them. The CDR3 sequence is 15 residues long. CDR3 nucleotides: TGTGCCAGCAGCTTTCGCCCGATCAAGAACACTGAAGCTTTCTTT. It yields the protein CASSFRPIKNTEAFF.

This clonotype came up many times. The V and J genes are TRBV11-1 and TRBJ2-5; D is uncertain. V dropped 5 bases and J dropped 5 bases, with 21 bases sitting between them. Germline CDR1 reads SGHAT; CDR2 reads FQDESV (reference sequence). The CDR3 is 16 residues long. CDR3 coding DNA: TGTGCCAGCAGCCTAGTTGGATCAGGTTTTGCGGAGACCCAGTACTTC. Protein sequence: CASSLVGSGFAETQYF.

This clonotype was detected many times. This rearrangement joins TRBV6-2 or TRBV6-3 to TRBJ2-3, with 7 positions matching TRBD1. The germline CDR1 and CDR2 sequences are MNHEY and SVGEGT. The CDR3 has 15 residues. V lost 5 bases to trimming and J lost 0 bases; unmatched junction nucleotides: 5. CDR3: CASSPGTASTDTQYF. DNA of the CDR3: TGTGCCAGCAGTCCAGGGACAGCTAGCACAGATACGCAGTATTTT.

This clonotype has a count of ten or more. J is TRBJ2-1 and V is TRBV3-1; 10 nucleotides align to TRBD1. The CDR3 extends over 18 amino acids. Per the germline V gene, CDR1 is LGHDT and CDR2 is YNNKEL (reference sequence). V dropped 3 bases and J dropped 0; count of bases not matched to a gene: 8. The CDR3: CASSQSSGTGVSYNEQFF. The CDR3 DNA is TGTGCCAGCAGCCAGAGCTCCGGGACAGGGGTCTCCTACAATGAGCAGTTCTTC.

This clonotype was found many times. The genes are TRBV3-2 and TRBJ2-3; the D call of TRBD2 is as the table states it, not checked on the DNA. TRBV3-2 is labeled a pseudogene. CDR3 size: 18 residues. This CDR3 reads CASSQDLAGELGTDTQYF. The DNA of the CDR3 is TGTGCCAGCAGCCAAGATTTAGCGGGGGAGCTGGGGACAGATACGCAGTATTTT.

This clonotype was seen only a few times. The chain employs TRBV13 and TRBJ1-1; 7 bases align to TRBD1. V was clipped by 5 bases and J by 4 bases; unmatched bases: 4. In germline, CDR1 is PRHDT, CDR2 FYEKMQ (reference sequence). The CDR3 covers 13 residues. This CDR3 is CASSGRGSTEAFF. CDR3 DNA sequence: TGTGCCAGCAGCGGCAGGGGGTCCACTGAAGCTTTCTTT.

The CDR3 here is CASSIVRLASSYNEQFF. The CDR3 DNA is TGTGCCAGCAGCATCGTGAGGCTCGCGAGCTCCTACAATGAGCAGTTCTTC. V is TRBV11-2 and J is TRBJ2-1; D gene uncertain. This CDR3 spans 17 amino acids. CDR1 is SGHAT and CDR2 is FQNNGV in the germline V gene. Trimming removed 5 bases from V and 0 bases from J, with 17 bases in between.

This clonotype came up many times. The CDR3, as DNA: TGCGCCAGCAGCTTGGAACAGGGAATACATTCCGGGGAGCTGTTTTTT. As protein: CASSLEQGIHSGELFF. The chain employs TRBV5-1 and TRBJ2-2; perhaps TRBD1 as D (6 bases). This CDR3 has 16 amino acids. The germline V and J ends were trimmed by 0 bases and 6 bases, with 15 bases remaining between them. Germline V gives CDR1 SGHRS, CDR2 YFSETQ.

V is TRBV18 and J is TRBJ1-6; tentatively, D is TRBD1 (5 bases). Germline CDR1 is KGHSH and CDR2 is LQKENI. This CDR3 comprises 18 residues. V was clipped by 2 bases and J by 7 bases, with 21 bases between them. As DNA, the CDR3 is TGTGCCAGCTCACCAGCGGGCGGCATGGGGACTGTAAATTCACCCCTCCACTTT. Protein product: CASSPAGGMGTVNSPLHF.